This T cell receptor beta chain was sequenced for a study of response to subunit inactivated influenza vaccine. TCRdb used MiXCR to reprocess the RT-PCR reads, holding one entry per CDR3 protein. The sample contains around 570,000 distinct CDR3 sequences, 11% of which appear only once. At least ten counts were recorded for this clonotype. This CDR3 spans 15 amino acids. CDR1 and CDR2 (germline): DFQATT, SNEGSKA (reference sequence). V was clipped by 8 bases and J by 7 bases, with 24 bases between them. The sample was also reused in another study, on T cells expressing NK-cell markers. That work states: Researchers built TCR beta cDNA using 5'RACE template switching with UMIs.

Sequencing used PBMCs from blood, obtained on the day of vaccination. The J gene is TRBJ2-1, the V gene TRBV20-1; possibly TRBD2 for D (6 bases). The sequence derives from a man aged 50 to 60 who received an inactivated influenza vaccine. CDR3 nucleotides: TGCAGTTGGGACCCGGGACTTCTCATAGGAAATGAGCAGTTCTTC. It yields the protein CSWDPGLLIGNEQFF.